Each of the 12 T cell receptor beta chains below was sequenced from the same sample in a study of blood T cells in healthy people across ages. Combining a sample-barcoded 5' primer with a J-beta primer mix, a second PCR ran for roughly 6 to 12 cycles. TCRdb fed the 5' RACE reads into MiXCR, producing one record per CDR3 protein. The repertoire holds about a million distinct CDR3 sequences, with roughly half as singletons. Sequenced input: blood. Receptor source: a woman in her sixties in good health.

A single count supports this clonotype. The J gene is TRBJ1-4, the V gene TRBV5-1; no reliable D call. CDR1 SGHRS and CDR2 YFSETQ come from the germline V gene. The CDR3 extends over 15 amino acids. Trimming took off 4 bases at V and 5 bases at J, with 15 bases between the two ends. CDR3 residues: CASSPSTVQNEKLFF. The CDR3 DNA follows: TGCGCCAGCAGCCCCTCGACGGTTCAGAATGAAAAACTGTTTTTT.

This clonotype was seen only a few times. This rearrangement joins TRBV27 to TRBJ2-5; D call uncertain. Germline lookup yields CDR1 MNHEY and CDR2 SMNVEV (reference sequence). The length of the CDR3 is 13 residues. V lost 2 bases to trimming and J lost 5 bases, with 9 bases between them. CDR3 amino acids: CASSLDLFETQYF. The CDR3 coding sequence is TGTGCCAGCAGTTTAGATCTTTTCGAGACCCAGTACTTC.

This clonotype showed up just once. The chain joins TRBV4-1 to TRBJ2-5, with 7 bases fitting TRBD1. TRBJ2-7 explains the end of the DNA better; the J call may be wrong. The length of the CDR3 is 15 residues. Germline loops: CDR1 MGHRA, CDR2 YSYEKL. The DNA for the CDR3 is TGCGCCAGCAGCCCTCTAAGACAGGGTAGCTACGAGCAGTACTTC. Translating gives CASSPLRQGSYEQYF.

This clonotype was observed a few times. This CDR3 is CASSYPGGGGGQFF. CDR3 DNA: TGTGCCAGCAGCTACCCTGGTGGGGGCGGGGGGCAGTTCTTC. This sequence joins TRBV7-2 and TRBJ2-1, with D tentatively TRBD2 (7 bases). CDR1 is SGHTA and CDR2 is FQGNSA in the germline V gene. The CDR3 has 14 residues. Trimming pared 4 bases from V and 12 bases from J, leaving 19 bases between.

A few counts support this clonotype. V gene TRBV29-1 combines with J gene TRBJ2-4, with a weak D call TRBD2 (6 bases). V shed 7 bases and J shed 2 bases, with 15 bases lying between them. CDR3 length: 14 residues. The germline V gene has CDR1 SQVTM and CDR2 ANQGSEA. The CDR3 region is CSGTLGGSKNIQYF. The CDR3 DNA reads TGCAGCGGGACTTTGGGGGGATCCAAAAACATTCAGTACTTC. The variable domain in full, with the rest retrieved from reference TRBV29-1 and TRBJ2-4, is SAVISQKPSRDICQRGTSLTIQCQVDSQVTMMFWYRQQPGQSLTLIATANQGSEATYESGFVIDKFPISRPNLTFSTLTVSNMSPEDSSIYLCSGTLGGSKNIQYFGAGTRLSVL.

The rearrangement links TRBV18 to TRBJ2-7, with D possibly TRBD2 on 5 matching bases. Trimming shortened V by 5 bases and J by 3 bases, and 11 bases separated the two germline ends. From germline, CDR1 is KGHSH and CDR2 LQKENI. The length of the CDR3 is 13 residues. In DNA form, the CDR3 reads TGTGCCAGCTCAGGTCGGGATAGCTACGAGCAGTACTTC. It codes for CASSGRDSYEQYF.

The rearrangement joins TRBV9 to TRBJ2-7, with a weak D call TRBD2 (8 bases). The CDR3 is made up of 14 amino acids. Germline CDR1 reads SGDLS; CDR2 reads YYNGEE. Trimming pared 6 bases from V and 1 base from J, leaving 14 bases between. CDR3 DNA: TGTGCCAGCAACGGGGGGGACAGTTCCTACGAGCAGTACTTC. Amino acid sequence: CASNGGDSSYEQYF.

CDR3 coding DNA: TGTGCCAGCAGCTCCCCTCTAGCGGCCGATACGCAGTATTTT. This sequence encodes CASSSPLAADTQYF. The chain links TRBV7-9 to TRBJ2-3; TRBD2 matches at 7 bases. This CDR3 is built from 14 residues. CDR1 is SEHNR, CDR2 FQNEAQ, per germline (reference sequence). Trimming took 4 bases from V and 6 from J; bases not matched to a gene: 7. Full variable domain (remainder filled in from reference TRBV7-9 and TRBJ2-3): DTGVSQNPRHKITKRGQNVTFRCDPISEHNRLYWYRQTLGQGPEFLTYFQNEAQLEKSRLLSDRFSAERPKGSFSTLEIQRTEQGDSAMYLCASSSPLAADTQYFGPGTRLTVL.

The CDR3 bases are TGTGCCAGCAGGGATAGCGAGCCAGCCAAAAACATTCAGTACTTC. It encodes CASRDSEPAKNIQYF. V is TRBV28 and J is TRBJ2-4; perhaps TRBD2 as D (5 bases). V lost 6 bases to trimming and J lost 0 bases, with 12 bases between them. The CDR3 extends over 15 amino acids. Germline V gene sequence: CDR1 MDHEN, CDR2 SYDVKM. Combining the CDR3 with reference TRBV28 and TRBJ2-4 gives the whole variable domain DVKVTQSSRYLVKRTGEKVFLECVQDMDHENMFWYRQDPGLGLRLIYFSYDVKMKEKGDIPEGYSVSREKKERFSLILESASTNQTSMYLCASRDSEPAKNIQYFGAGTRLSVL.

This clonotype was picked up a small number of times. This chain links TRBV7-2 with TRBJ2-7; 8 bases fit TRBD1. Germline V gene sequence: CDR1 SGHTA, CDR2 FQGNSA. The CDR3 has 16 amino acids. The V segment lost 2 bases and the J segment 6 bases; nucleotides outside the gene matches: 12. The CDR3 protein is CASSLLWGTGEAEQYF. The CDR3 nucleotides read TGTGCCAGCAGCTTACTTTGGGGGACAGGCGAGGCCGAGCAGTACTTC.

For the CDR3, the DNA is TGTGCCAGCTCAGAGACCGGGACAATGAACACTGAAGCTTTCTTT. This translates into CASSETGTMNTEAFF. The chain carries TRBV18 and TRBJ1-1; D is perhaps TRBD1 (6 bases). With 5 bases removed from V and 0 bases from J, the gap between germline ends came to 13 bases. Germline loops: CDR1 KGHSH, CDR2 LQKENI. This CDR3 is 15 amino acids long.

Note on this clonotype: A junction end diverges from the germline sequence, so it may reflect a read error. The genes are TRBV29-1 and TRBJ2-5, with no clear D. The CDR3 runs 10 residues. Germline lookup yields CDR1 SQVTM and CDR2 ANQGSEA. The CDR3 sequence is CSGNQETQCF. In DNA, the CDR3 is TGCAGCGGCAACCAAGAGACCCAGTGCTTC.